This entry lists 25 T cell receptor beta chains sequenced from one sample in a study of CD8 T cells in ankylosing spondylitis. TCRdb re-analysed the 5' RACE reads in MiXCR, keeping a single row per CDR3 protein. The sample has about 120,000 distinct CDR3 sequences, roughly 15% seen once. Sample: blood, either unsorted or a sorted T cell fraction (not recorded which). Receptors were obtained from a female donor with ankylosing spondylitis or in good health (not recorded which).

This sequence joins TRBV9 and TRBJ2-7, with D possibly being TRBD2 (6 bases). The germline gives CDR1 SGDLS, CDR2 YYNGEE. CDR3 length equals 14 residues. Between the trimmed V and J ends, which lost 0 bases and 7 bases, there was a span of 14 bases. CDR3 region: CASSVVAGWGEQYF. The CDR3 DNA follows: TGTGCCAGCAGCGTAGTTGCGGGATGGGGGGAGCAGTACTTC.

This chain uses TRBV6-1 with TRBJ2-6; perhaps TRBD2 as D (5 bases). This CDR3 has 18 residues. Trimming removed 5 bases at V and 0 bases at J, with 17 bases between. Germline CDR1 is MNHNS and CDR2 is SASEGT. CDR3 amino acids: CASSPRGQLYSGANVLTF. CDR3 nucleotides: TGTGCCAGCAGTCCCAGAGGGCAGTTGTACTCTGGGGCCAACGTCCTGACTTTC.

The table lists this clonotype with many counts. The chain joins TRBV7-2 to TRBJ2-3; 12 nucleotides line up with TRBD2. The J segment lost 5 bases and the V segment lost 5 bases, leaving 11 bases of the junction unmatched. Germline V lookup: CDR1 SGHTA, CDR2 FQGNSA. The CDR3 spans 17 residues. The CDR3 is CASSRSSGGARGDTQYF. The CDR3 DNA reads as TGTGCCAGCAGCCGATCTAGCGGGGGGGCAAGAGGAGATACGCAGTATTTT.

This clonotype appeared a single time. The chain is built from TRBV20-1 and TRBJ2-3; no reliable D call. This CDR3 contains 12 residues. Germline lookup yields CDR1 DFQATT and CDR2 SNEGSKA (reference sequence). V lost 0 bases, J lost 2 bases, and 3 bases lay in between. CDR3 residues: CSARDITDTQYF. Written as DNA, the CDR3 is TGCAGTGCTAGAGATATCACAGATACGCAGTATTTT.

In its sample, this clonotype was seen many times. The CDR3 DNA follows: TGCAGTACCCGACGGACCAATCAGCCCCAGCATTTT. Translating gives CSTRRTNQPQHF. This rearrangement joins TRBV20-1 to TRBJ1-5, with D uncertain. The germline CDR1 and CDR2 sequences are DFQATT and SNEGSKA (reference sequence). The germline V and J ends were trimmed by 8 bases and 3 bases, with 11 bases remaining between them. CDR3 size: 12 residues.

This clonotype showed up just a few times. J is TRBJ2-2 and V is TRBV12-3 or TRBV12-4; 8 bases map to TRBD1. The CDR3 is 14 residues long. J lost 5 bases, V lost 8 bases, and 7 bases had no gene match. As DNA, the CDR3 is TGTGCCAGCTCCCCGACAGGGGTAACCGGGGAGCTGTTTTTT. The encoded protein is CASSPTGVTGELFF.

This clonotype was picked up many times. The rearrangement uses TRBV29-1 and TRBJ1-2; D remains ambiguous. The CDR3 is made up of 13 amino acids. Looked up from germline, CDR1 is SQVTM and CDR2 is ANQGSEA. Trimming took 3 bases from V and 0 from J, leaving 8 bases between them. The CDR3 sequence is CSVDSGANYGYTF. The CDR3 DNA sequence: TGCAGCGTTGATAGCGGAGCTAACTATGGCTACACCTTC.

This clonotype came up a few times. V usage is TRBV7-9 and J usage is TRBJ1-4; TRBD1 agrees at 7 bases. Trimming took 5 bases from V and 4 from J; bases not matched to a gene: 1. The CDR3 totals 13 residues. Germline CDR1 reads SEHNR; CDR2 reads FQNEAQ (reference sequence). DNA for the CDR3: TGTGCCAGCAGCAGACAGGGTAATGAAAAACTGTTTTTT. Protein: CASSRQGNEKLFF.

This clonotype was counted between two and nine times. The V and J genes are TRBV20-1 and TRBJ1-1, with D hard to call. The CDR3 has 13 amino acids. V dropped 5 bases and J dropped 3 bases, with 13 bases sitting between them. Germline-derived CDR1 and CDR2 are DFQATT and SNEGSKA (reference sequence). CDR3 DNA: TGCAGTGCTGGGCTGCGGGTGGACACTGAAGCTTTCTTT. As protein: CSAGLRVDTEAFF.

This clonotype was seen a handful of times. The chain is built from TRBV6-2 or TRBV6-3 and TRBJ2-7; 12 nucleotides match TRBD2. The V gene end was trimmed by 2 bases and the J gene end by 0 bases; junction bases not matched to a gene: 5. The CDR3 has 17 amino acids. The germline gives CDR1 MNHEY, CDR2 SVGEGT. The CDR3 spells CASSYGTSGLSSYEQYF. The CDR3 nucleotides are TGTGCCAGCAGTTACGGGACTAGCGGGCTTAGCTCCTACGAGCAGTACTTC.

There are many counts of this clonotype. The chain has TRBV3-1 and TRBJ1-5; D gene unclear. CDR1 and CDR2 from the germline V gene are LGHDT and YNNKEL (reference sequence). Deletions cut 0 bases from V and 5 bases from J, with 8 bases between. The CDR3 consists of 14 residues. The CDR3 region is CASSQDLSDQPQHF. DNA for the CDR3: TGTGCCAGCAGCCAAGATCTATCAGATCAGCCCCAGCATTTT.

The chain is built from TRBV5-1 and TRBJ1-1, with unresolved D. Germline loops: CDR1 SGHRS, CDR2 YFSETQ. CDR3 length equals 16 residues. The V end lost 0 bases, the J end lost 6 bases, and 18 bases lay between the germline ends. Here the CDR3 reads CASSLATLGRDSEAFF. In nucleotides, the CDR3 is TGCGCCAGCAGCTTGGCCACCTTAGGACGAGACTCTGAAGCTTTCTTT. Variable domain in full (rest from reference TRBV5-1 and TRBJ1-1): KAGVTQTPRYLIKTRGQQVTLSCSPISGHRSVSWYQQTPGQGLQFLFEYFSETQRNKGNFPGRFSGRQFSNSRSEMNVSTLELGDSALYLCASSLATLGRDSEAFFGQGTRLTVV.

Many counts were recorded for this clonotype. The chain is built from TRBV9 and TRBJ2-3, with 9 bases lining up with TRBD2. The CDR3 totals 16 residues. CDR1 and CDR2 (germline): SGDLS, YYNGEE. With 0 bases clipped from V and 4 bases from J, the junction kept 6 bases outside the gene matches. The CDR3 spells CASSVEAGGNSDTQYF. Written as DNA, the CDR3 is TGTGCCAGCAGCGTAGAAGCGGGGGGAAATTCAGATACGCAGTATTTT.

As DNA, the CDR3 is TGCAGCGTTGAGACAGGGGATACGCAGTATTTT. Amino acid sequence: CSVETGDTQYF. The rearrangement uses TRBV29-1 and TRBJ2-3, with 7 bases lining up with TRBD1. Germline V lookup: CDR1 SQVTM, CDR2 ANQGSEA. The length of the CDR3 is 11 residues. V gave up 3 bases and J gave up 6 bases; unmatched junction bases: 0.

This clonotype was detected a few times. The chain links TRBV9 to TRBJ2-7; the D gene is possibly TRBD1 (5 bases). Trimming shortened V by 4 bases and J by 3 bases, and 14 bases separated the two germline ends. Germline V gives CDR1 SGDLS, CDR2 YYNGEE. The CDR3 is 14 amino acids. CDR3 residues: CASSPQGVHYEQYF. Written as DNA, the CDR3 is TGTGCCAGCAGCCCCCAAGGGGTGCACTACGAGCAGTACTTC.

The chain recombines TRBV20-1 with TRBJ1-1; D gene ambiguous. Trimming removed 8 bases from V and 0 bases from J, with 13 bases in between. Looked up from germline, CDR1 is DFQATT and CDR2 is SNEGSKA (reference sequence). This CDR3 contains 13 residues. CDR3 DNA: TGCAGTCCTTTCCAGGCCATGAACACTGAAGCTTTCTTT. As protein: CSPFQAMNTEAFF.

This clonotype has just a few counts. V and J are TRBV2 and TRBJ1-5; weak D call: TRBD1 (6 bases). This CDR3 contains 14 residues. Trimming shortened V by 5 bases and J by 6 bases, and 14 bases separated the two germline ends. From germline, CDR1 is SNHLY and CDR2 FYNNEI. CDR3 protein: CASSQGSKFQPQHF. CDR3 nucleotide sequence: TGTGCCAGCAGTCAGGGGAGCAAATTTCAGCCCCAGCATTTT. Variable domain in full (rest from reference TRBV2 and TRBJ1-5): EPEVTQTPSHQVTQMGQEVILRCVPISNHLYFYWYRQILGQKVEFLVSFYNNEISEKSEIFDDQFSVERPDGSNFTLKIRSTKLEDSAMYFCASSQGSKFQPQHFGDGTRLSIL.

This clonotype was seen repeatedly, ten times or more. The genes are TRBV20-1 and TRBJ2-5; 7 bases map to TRBD2. The V gene end was trimmed by 1 base and the J gene end by 5 bases; junction bases not matched to a gene: 13. Germline V gene lookup returns CDR1 DFQATT and CDR2 SNEGSKA (reference sequence). CDR3 length: 16 residues. For the CDR3, the DNA is TGCAGTGCTAGAGGCGGGACTACTCCCCCGAGGGAGACCCAGTACTTC. Translating it yields CSARGGTTPPRETQYF.

The rearrangement uses TRBV2 and TRBJ2-2, with 8 nucleotides matching TRBD2. Germline CDR1 and CDR2: SNHLY and FYNNEI. With 6 bases clipped from V and 0 bases from J, the junction kept 0 bases outside the gene matches. The CDR3 is 14 amino acids. CDR3 coding DNA: TGTGCCAGCAGACTAGCGGCGAACACCGGGGAGCTGTTTTTT. Its protein is CASRLAANTGELFF.

This chain links TRBV5-1 with TRBJ2-1; D unclear. This CDR3 contains 15 residues. CDR1 is SGHRS, CDR2 YFSETQ, per germline. Deletions cut 0 bases from V and 0 bases from J, with 7 bases between. The CDR3 DNA follows: TGCGCCAGCAGCTTGGAACCGAGCTCCTACAATGAGCAGTTCTTC. It translates to CASSLEPSSYNEQFF.

The V call is TRBV18, the J call TRBJ2-7, with a weak D call TRBD2 (6 bases). Germline values: CDR1 KGHSH, CDR2 LQKENI. V gave up 0 bases and J gave up 7 bases, with 22 bases separating them. The CDR3 spans 17 residues. The DNA of the CDR3 is TGTGCCAGCTCACCACCTAGGGTTGGGACTTGGGGTCTTGAGCAGTACTTC. This translates into CASSPPRVGTWGLEQYF.

This clonotype was seen a few times. At one boundary the junction diverges from the germline segment, which might be a read error. The chain combines TRBV12-3 or TRBV12-4 with TRBJ2-7; the match to TRBD2 covers 8 bases. The CDR3 loop spans 14 amino acids. The CDR3: CASRLAGLSYEQYF. CDR3 nucleotides: TGTGCCAGCAGGTTAGCGGGATTAAGCTACGAGCAGTACTTC.

The chain combines TRBV5-1 with TRBJ2-1; 11 positions agree with TRBD2. Germline assignment: CDR1 SGHRS and CDR2 YFSETQ. The length of the CDR3 is 14 residues. V lost 2 bases and J lost 9; bases outside the gene matches: 4. CDR3 coding DNA: TGCGCCAGCAGCTTAACTAGCGGGAGACTTGAGCAGTTCTTC. Protein: CASSLTSGRLEQFF.

This clonotype was counted between two and nine times. The V call is TRBV18, the J call TRBJ2-4; 15 positions match TRBD2. With 5 bases clipped from V and 6 bases from J, the junction kept 5 bases outside the gene matches. The CDR3 runs to 16 residues. Germline V gives CDR1 KGHSH, CDR2 LQKENI. The CDR3 spells CASSSPGLAGGNIQYF. As DNA, the CDR3 is TGTGCCAGCTCATCTCCGGGACTAGCGGGAGGAAACATTCAGTACTTC.

The chain recombines TRBV7-6 with TRBJ2-1; 9 nucleotides match TRBD1. The germline gives CDR1 SGHVS, CDR2 FNYEAQ. The junction had 3 bases not matched to a gene; V was cut back by 5 bases and J by 1 base. The CDR3 totals 15 residues. CDR3 bases: TGTGCCAGCAGCCGGACAGGGGAGTCCTACAATGAGCAGTTCTTC. It yields the protein CASSRTGESYNEQFF.